These T cell receptor beta chains were read from a single sample in a study of cytomegalovirus exposure and HLA in healthy donors. Profiled with immunoSEQ multiplex PCR; TCRdb holds only in-frame clones, not every one. There are around 120,000 clones in the sample; approximately 80% occur only once, and 3% to 4% lies in the top ten. The sequenced material came from PBMCs. Receptors were obtained from a male donor in good health and CMV-seronegative. CDR3s include the opening cysteine and the closing phenylalanine or tryptophan. A D gene is named only where the DNA matches it firmly. The listing skips clone size in some rows; elsewhere it reads once, few, many or a size class.

abundance: NA
j_gene: TRBJ2-2
v_gene: TRBV27
d_gene: NA
CDR3aa: CASSLKRGGELFF
CDR3nt: TGTGCCAGCAGTTTAAAAAGGGGCGGGGAGCTGTTTTTT

abundance: NA
j_gene: TRBJ2-7
v_gene: TRBV19
d_gene: NA
CDR3aa: CASRGPRANEQYF
CDR3nt: TGTGCCAGTAGGGGTCCGAGGGCGAACGAGCAGTACTTC

abundance: once
j_gene: TRBJ1-2
v_gene: TRBV19
d_gene: TRBD1
CDR3aa: CASSGTRTGSYGYTF
CDR3nt: TGTGCCAGTAGCGGAACCAGGACAGGCTCCTATGGCTACACCTTC

abundance: NA
j_gene: TRBJ2-5
v_gene: TRBV5-4
d_gene: NA
CDR3aa: CASSLSPRGTETQYF
CDR3nt: TGTGCCAGCAGCTTATCCCCTAGGGGCACTGAGACCCAGTACTTC

abundance: NA
j_gene: TRBJ2-1
v_gene: TRBV4-1
d_gene: TRBD2
CDR3aa: CASSLPGGGRPGQFF
CDR3nt: TGCGCCAGCAGCCTCCCTGGGGGCGGGAGGCCGGGGCAGTTCTTC

abundance: once
j_gene: TRBJ2-3
v_gene: TRBV30
d_gene: TRBD2
CDR3aa: CAWSASRTSGNRGFFTDTQYF
CDR3nt: TGTGCCTGGAGTGCATCGCGGACTAGCGGGAACCGAGGTTTCTTCACAGATACGCAGTATTTT

abundance: NA
j_gene: TRBJ2-3
v_gene: TRBV10-1
d_gene: NA
CDR3aa: CASSQTRQQDTQYF
CDR3nt: TGCGCCAGCAGCCAAACACGCCAACAAGATACGCAGTATTTT

abundance: NA
j_gene: TRBJ2-1
v_gene: TRBV19
d_gene: TRBD1
CDR3aa: CATYRDRSFF
CDR3nt: TGTGCCACCTACCGGGACAGGAGCTTCTTC

abundance: NA
j_gene: TRBJ1-5
v_gene: TRBV7-9
d_gene: NA
CDR3aa: CASSDHTGMAPQPQHF
CDR3nt: TGTGCCAGCAGCGACCATACAGGGATGGCACCACAGCCCCAGCATTTT

abundance: once
j_gene: TRBJ1-2
v_gene: TRBV4-2
d_gene: NA
CDR3aa: CASSQLSKGDYYGYTF
CDR3nt: TGTGCCAGCAGCCAGTTGTCTAAGGGGGATTACTATGGCTACACCTTC

abundance: NA
j_gene: TRBJ2-4
v_gene: TRBV4-3
d_gene: TRBD2
CDR3aa: CASSQEPSGGANSQYF
CDR3nt: TGCGCCAGCAGCCAAGAACCTAGCGGGGGGGCCAACAGTCAGTACTTC

abundance: NA
j_gene: TRBJ2-7
v_gene: TRBV7-8
d_gene: TRBD2
CDR3aa: CASSLAGSGTTSYEQYF
CDR3nt: TGTGCCAGCAGCTTAGCCGGGTCCGGGACTACCTCCTACGAGCAGTACTTC

abundance: NA
j_gene: TRBJ1-4
v_gene: TRBV6-6
d_gene: NA
CDR3aa: CASSPLAPANEKLFF
CDR3nt: TGTGCCAGCAGCCCCCTAGCTCCGGCGAATGAAAAACTGTTTTTT

abundance: NA
j_gene: TRBJ2-1
v_gene: TRBV25-1
d_gene: NA
CDR3aa: CASSRGNEQFF
CDR3nt: TGTGCCAGCAGTCGGGGCAATGAGCAGTTCTTC

abundance: NA
j_gene: TRBJ1-1
v_gene: TRBV7-6
d_gene: TRBD1
CDR3aa: CASSLGQGATEAFF
CDR3nt: TGTGCCAGCAGCTTAGGACAGGGGGCCACTGAAGCTTTCTTT

abundance: NA
j_gene: TRBJ1-2
v_gene: TRBV7-9
d_gene: TRBD1
CDR3aa: CASSPGQGADGYTF
CDR3nt: TGTGCCAGCAGCCCGGGACAGGGGGCGGATGGCTACACCTTC

abundance: once
j_gene: TRBJ1-6
v_gene: TRBV5-4
d_gene: NA
CDR3aa: CASSPDGVGVDSPLHF
CDR3nt: TGTGCCAGCAGCCCGGACGGGGTGGGAGTAGATTCACCCCTCCACTTT

abundance: once
j_gene: TRBJ2-7
v_gene: TRBV7-2
d_gene: TRBD2
CDR3aa: CASKPRAGGEQYF
CDR3nt: TGTGCCAGCAAGCCTCGGGCGGGAGGCGAGCAGTACTTC

abundance: once
j_gene: TRBJ1-2
v_gene: TRBV25-1
d_gene: TRBD1
CDR3aa: CASSEGGGRQGFGYTF
CDR3nt: TGTGCCAGCAGTGAAGGAGGGGGCCGACAGGGATTTGGCTACACCTTC

abundance: NA
j_gene: TRBJ2-3
v_gene: TRBV6-5
d_gene: TRBD2
CDR3aa: CASSSISGRRDTQYF
CDR3nt: TGTGCCAGCAGTTCGATTAGCGGGAGACGTGATACGCAGTATTTT

abundance: NA
j_gene: TRBJ1-2
v_gene: TRBV6-5
d_gene: TRBD1
CDR3aa: CASSYGTGGYGYTF
CDR3nt: TGTGCCAGCAGTTACGGGACAGGGGGGTATGGCTACACCTTC

abundance: NA
j_gene: TRBJ1-4
v_gene: TRBV7-9
d_gene: NA
CDR3aa: CASSSPKSRLFNEKLFF
CDR3nt: TGTGCCAGCAGCTCCCCCAAGAGTCGGTTGTTTAATGAAAAACTGTTTTTT

abundance: NA
j_gene: TRBJ2-7
v_gene: TRBV4-2
d_gene: TRBD2
CDR3aa: CASSQAGGGSSYEQYF
CDR3nt: TGTGCCAGCAGCCAAGCAGGCGGGGGGTCGTCCTACGAGCAGTACTTC

abundance: NA
j_gene: TRBJ2-7
v_gene: TRBV15
d_gene: TRBD1
CDR3aa: CATSRGGTGRYEQYF
CDR3nt: TGTGCCACCAGCAGAGGGGGGACAGGGCGCTACGAGCAGTACTTC